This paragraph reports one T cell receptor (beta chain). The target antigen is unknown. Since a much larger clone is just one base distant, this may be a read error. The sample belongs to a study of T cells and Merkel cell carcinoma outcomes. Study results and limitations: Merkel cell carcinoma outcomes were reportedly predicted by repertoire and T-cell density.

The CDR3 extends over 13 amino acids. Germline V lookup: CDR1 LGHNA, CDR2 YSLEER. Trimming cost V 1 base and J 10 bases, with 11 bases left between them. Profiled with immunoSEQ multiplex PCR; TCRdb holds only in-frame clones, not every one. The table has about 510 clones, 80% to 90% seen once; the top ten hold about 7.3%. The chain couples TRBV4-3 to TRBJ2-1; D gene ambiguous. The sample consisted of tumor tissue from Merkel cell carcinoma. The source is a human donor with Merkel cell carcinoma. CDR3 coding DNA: TGCGCCAGCAGCCAAGGGCAGGATAGCGAGCAGTTCTTC. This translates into CASSQGQDSEQFF.